This T cell receptor (beta chain) was retrieved from a study of long-term antiretroviral therapy in people with HIV. An immunoSEQ assay, version v3.0, was performed at survey level. Clones were sequenced by immunoSEQ multiplex PCR, and TCRdb holds only the in-frame ones, with some missing. The sample includes some 25,000 clones, roughly 88% of them seen just once. Concerning this clone itself: What it binds is unknown.

The trim removed 7 bases at V and 8 bases at J, leaving 4 bases unmatched. CDR1 is MNHEY and CDR2 is SVGAGI in the germline V gene. The CDR3 has 13 residues. Study-level results: Specimens of blood were obtained during about 2004 to 2017, possibly under older ART regimens.

The chain uses TRBV6-5 and TRBJ1-6; TRBD1 matches at 8 bases. The source material was unsorted PBMCs, sampled about 4.5 years after starting antiretroviral therapy. The receptor's source is a man younger than 45 with HIV. CDR3 region: CASTGQGDSPLHF. In nucleotides, the CDR3 is TGTGCCAGCACTGGACAGGGAGATTCACCCCTCCACTTT.